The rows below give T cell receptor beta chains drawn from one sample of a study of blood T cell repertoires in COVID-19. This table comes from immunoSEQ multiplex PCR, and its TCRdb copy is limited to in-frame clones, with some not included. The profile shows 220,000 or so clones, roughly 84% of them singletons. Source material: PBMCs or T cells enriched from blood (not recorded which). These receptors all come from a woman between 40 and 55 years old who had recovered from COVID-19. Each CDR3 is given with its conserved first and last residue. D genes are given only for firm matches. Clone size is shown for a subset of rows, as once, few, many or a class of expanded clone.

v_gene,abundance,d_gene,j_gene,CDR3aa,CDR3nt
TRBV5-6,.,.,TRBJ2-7,CASSLSKTGWSSYEQYF,TGTGCCAGCAGCTTATCCAAGACTGGGTGGAGCTCCTACGAGCAGTACTTC
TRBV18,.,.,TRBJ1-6,CASSEGGNSPLHF,TGTGCCAGCTCAGAGGGTGGTAATTCACCCCTCCACTTT
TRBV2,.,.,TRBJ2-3,CASSAYGMLTDTQYF,TGTGCCAGCAGTGCCTACGGGATGTTGACAGATACGCAGTATTTT
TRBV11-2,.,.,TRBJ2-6,CASSLKEAGANVLTF,TGTGCCAGCAGCTTAAAGGAGGCTGGGGCCAACGTCCTGACTTTC
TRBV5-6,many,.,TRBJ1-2,CASSPTRHNTDGYTF,TGTGCCAGCAGCCCAACCAGACACAATACGGATGGCTACACCTTC
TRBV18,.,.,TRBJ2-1,CASSPTTSSYNEQFF,TGTGCCAGCTCACCAACCACGAGCTCCTACAATGAGCAGTTCTTC
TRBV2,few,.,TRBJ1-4,CASRRGEDEKLFF,TGTGCCAGCAGACGGGGGGAGGATGAAAAACTGTTTTTT
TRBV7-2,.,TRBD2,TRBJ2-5,CASRQRTSGQETQYF,TGTGCCAGCAGACAAAGGACTAGCGGCCAAGAGACCCAGTACTTC
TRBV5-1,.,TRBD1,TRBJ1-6,CASSSYRGSDSPLHF,TGCGCCAGCAGCTCTTACAGGGGGTCGGATTCACCCCTCCACTTT
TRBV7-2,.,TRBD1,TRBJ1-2,CASSPFGQANYGYTF,TGTGCCAGCAGCCCATTCGGACAGGCTAACTATGGCTACACCTTC
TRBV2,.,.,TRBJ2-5,CASSEGKKTGGGSRETQYF,TGTGCCAGCAGTGAAGGGAAAAAAACTGGTGGAGGGTCTCGAGAGACCCAGTACTTC
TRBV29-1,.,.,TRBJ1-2,CSVEPGLGGYTF,TGCAGCGTTGAGCCAGGGCTTGGAGGCTACACCTTC
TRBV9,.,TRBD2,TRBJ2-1,CASSPDSGRWNEQFF,TGTGCCAGCAGCCCCGATAGCGGGAGATGGAATGAGCAGTTCTTC
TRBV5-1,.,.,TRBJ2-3,CASSVLSEADTQYF,TGCGCCAGCAGCGTACTTAGCGAGGCAGATACGCAGTATTTT
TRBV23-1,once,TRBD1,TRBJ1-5,CASREKTGGECQPQHF,TGCGCCAGCAGGGAGAAAACAGGGGGTGAGTGTCAGCCCCAGCATTTT
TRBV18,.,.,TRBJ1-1,CASSPQGIGTEAFF,TGTGCCAGCTCACCACAGGGGATTGGCACTGAAGCTTTCTTT
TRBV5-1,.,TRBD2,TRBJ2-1,CASSLATSGNNEQFF,TGCGCCAGCAGCTTGGCGACTAGCGGAAACAATGAGCAGTTCTTC
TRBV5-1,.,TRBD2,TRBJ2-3,CASREGGPTDTQYF,TGCGCCAGCCGGGAGGGAGGGCCAACAGATACGCAGTATTTT
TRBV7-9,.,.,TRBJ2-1,CASTVNYPNYNEQFF,TGTGCCAGCACCGTCAACTACCCGAATTACAATGAGCAGTTCTTC
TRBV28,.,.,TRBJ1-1,CASSSGQMPPEAFF,TGTGCCAGCAGTTCCGGACAAATGCCGCCTGAAGCTTTCTTT
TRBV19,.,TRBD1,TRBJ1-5,CASSKYGTDSNQPQHF,TGTGCCAGTAGCAAATATGGGACAGATAGCAATCAGCCCCAGCATTTT
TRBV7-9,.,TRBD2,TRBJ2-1,CASSILAGGPSNEQFF,TGTGCCAGCAGCATCCTAGCGGGAGGGCCTAGCAATGAGCAGTTCTTC
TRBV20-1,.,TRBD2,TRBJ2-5,CSASLAGAETQYF,TGCAGTGCTAGTTTGGCGGGAGCAGAGACCCAGTACTTC
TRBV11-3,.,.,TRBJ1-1,CASSLNLNTEAFF,TGTGCCAGCAGCTTAAATCTAAACACTGAAGCTTTCTTT
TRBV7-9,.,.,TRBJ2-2,CASSSHKFTNTGELFF,TGTGCCAGCAGCTCACATAAGTTTACGAACACCGGGGAGCTGTTTTTT
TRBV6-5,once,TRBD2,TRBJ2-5,CASRRTSGQETQYF,TGTGCCAGCAGGCGGACTAGCGGCCAAGAGACCCAGTACTTC
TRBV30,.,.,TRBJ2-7,CAWSVIRFSYEQYF,TGTGCCTGGAGTGTAATCCGGTTCTCCTACGAGCAGTACTTC
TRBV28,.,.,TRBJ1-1,CASSLYALGPKNTEAFF,TGTGCCAGCAGTTTATATGCCCTGGGCCCCAAGAACACTGAAGCTTTCTTT
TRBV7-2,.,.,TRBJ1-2,CASSYHGGGVYGYTF,TGTGCCAGCAGCTACCACGGGGGGGGAGTCTATGGCTACACCTTC
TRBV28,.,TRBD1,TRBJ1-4,CASSRITGGGYEKLFF,TGTGCCAGCAGTCGGATCACAGGGGGCGGGTATGAAAAACTGTTTTTT
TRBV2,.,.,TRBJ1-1,CASGGTPPGAFF,TGTGCCAGCGGCGGGACTCCTCCCGGAGCTTTCTTT
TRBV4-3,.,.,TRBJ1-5,CASSQDSGNQPQHF,TGCGCCAGCAGCCAAGACAGCGGAAATCAGCCCCAGCATTTT
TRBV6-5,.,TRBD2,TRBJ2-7,CASSYRGLASYEQYF,TGTGCCAGCAGTTACAGGGGACTAGCCTCCTACGAGCAGTACTTC
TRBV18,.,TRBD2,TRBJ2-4,CASSPQSSGVQNIQYF,TGTGCCAGCTCACCACAGTCTAGCGGGGTACAAAACATTCAGTACTTC
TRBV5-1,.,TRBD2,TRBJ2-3,CASSLGTSGTDTQYF,TGCGCCAGCAGCTTGGGGACTAGCGGAACAGATACGCAGTATTTT
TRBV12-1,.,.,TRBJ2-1,CASSFAASGPGRNEQFF,TGTGCCAGCAGCTTTGCGGCCAGCGGTCCAGGGAGGAATGAGCAGTTCTTC
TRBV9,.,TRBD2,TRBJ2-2,CASSVGLAGGANTGELFF,TGTGCCAGCAGCGTAGGTCTAGCGGGAGGGGCGAACACCGGGGAGCTGTTTTTT
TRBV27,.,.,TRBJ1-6,CASSFQGGRSYNSPLHF,TGTGCCAGCAGTTTCCAGGGAGGTAGATCCTATAATTCACCCCTCCACTTT
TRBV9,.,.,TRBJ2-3,CASSVGATRSTDTQYF,TGTGCCAGCAGCGTAGGAGCGACCCGCAGCACAGATACGCAGTATTTT
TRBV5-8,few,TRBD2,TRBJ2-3,CASSLRLTSGSSDTQYF,TGTGCCAGCAGCTTGAGATTGACTAGCGGGAGTTCGGATACGCAGTATTTT
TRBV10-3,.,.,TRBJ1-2,CAISESQGVGYTF,TGTGCCATCAGTGAGTCGCAAGGGGTAGGCTACACCTTC
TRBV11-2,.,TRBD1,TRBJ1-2,CASSLGQLYGYTF,TGTGCCAGCAGCTTGGGACAGCTTTATGGCTACACCTTC
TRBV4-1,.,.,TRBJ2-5,CASSQFGGETQYF,TGCGCCAGCAGCCAATTCGGGGGAGAGACCCAGTACTTC
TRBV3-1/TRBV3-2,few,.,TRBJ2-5,CASSQNTLQGKTQYF,TGTGCCAGCAGCCAGAATACGCTACAGGGAAAGACCCAGTACTTC
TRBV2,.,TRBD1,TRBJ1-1,CASSEKVRGPYTEAFF,TGTGCCAGCAGTGAAAAAGTCAGGGGGCCATACACTGAAGCTTTCTTT
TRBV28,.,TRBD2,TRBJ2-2,CASSLWGLERGTGELFF,TGTGCCAGCAGTTTATGGGGACTAGAAAGAGGCACCGGGGAGCTGTTTTTT
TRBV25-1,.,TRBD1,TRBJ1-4,CASAEGALNEKLFF,TGTGCCAGCGCTGAGGGGGCCCTTAATGAAAAACTGTTTTTT
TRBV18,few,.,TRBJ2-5,CASSPGQQETQYF,TGTGCCAGCTCACCAGGACAGCAAGAGACCCAGTACTTC
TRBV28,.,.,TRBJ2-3,CATLGEGLNTDTQYF,TGTGCCACCCTAGGTGAGGGACTCAACACAGATACGCAGTATTTT
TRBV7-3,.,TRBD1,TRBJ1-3,CASSLGQGTLTDTIYF,TGTGCCAGCAGCTTGGGACAGGGGACTTTAACGGACACCATATATTTT
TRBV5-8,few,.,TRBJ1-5,CASNLQGLQPQHF,TGTGCCAGCAACCTGCAGGGATTGCAGCCCCAGCATTTT
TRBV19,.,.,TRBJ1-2,CASSIGGQQGGYGYTF,TGTGCCAGTAGTATCGGGGGTCAGCAGGGCGGCTACGGCTACACCTTC
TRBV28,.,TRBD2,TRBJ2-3,CASSRGTSGTDTQYF,TGTGCCAGCAGCCGCGGGACTAGCGGCACAGATACGCAGTATTTT
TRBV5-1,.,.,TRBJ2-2,CASRGASRGTGELFF,TGCGCCAGCAGGGGGGCCAGCCGGGGCACCGGGGAGCTGTTTTTT
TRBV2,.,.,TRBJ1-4,CASSRTRGYEKLFF,TGTGCCAGCAGCCGGACACGGGGGTATGAAAAACTGTTTTTT